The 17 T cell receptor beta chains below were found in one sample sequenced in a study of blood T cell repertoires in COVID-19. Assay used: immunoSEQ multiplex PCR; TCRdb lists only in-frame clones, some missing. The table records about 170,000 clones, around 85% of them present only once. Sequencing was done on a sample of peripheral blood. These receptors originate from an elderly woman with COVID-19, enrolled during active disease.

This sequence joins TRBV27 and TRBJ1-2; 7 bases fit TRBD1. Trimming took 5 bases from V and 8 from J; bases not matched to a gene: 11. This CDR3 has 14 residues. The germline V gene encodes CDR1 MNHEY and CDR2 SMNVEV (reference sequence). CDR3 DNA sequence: TGTGCCAGCAGTCAACCTACAGGGGCAGGGGGCTACACCTTC. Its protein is CASSQPTGAGGYTF.

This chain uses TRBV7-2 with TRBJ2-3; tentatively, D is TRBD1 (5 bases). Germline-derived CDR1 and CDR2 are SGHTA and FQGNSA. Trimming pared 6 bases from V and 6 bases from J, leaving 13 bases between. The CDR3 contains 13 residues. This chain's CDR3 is CASSPQGSDTQYF. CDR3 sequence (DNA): TGTGCCAGCAGTCCTCAGGGTTCTGATACGCAGTATTTT.

CDR3 sequence: CASSRTLNQPQHF. CDR3 nucleotide sequence: TGTGCCAGCAGCCGGACACTGAATCAGCCCCAGCATTTT. This chain uses TRBV6-5 with TRBJ1-5; possible D gene TRBD1, 5 bases. The CDR3 loop spans 13 amino acids. Germline V gene lookup returns CDR1 MNHEY and CDR2 SVGAGI. V lost 6 bases to trimming and J lost 4 bases, with 10 bases between them.

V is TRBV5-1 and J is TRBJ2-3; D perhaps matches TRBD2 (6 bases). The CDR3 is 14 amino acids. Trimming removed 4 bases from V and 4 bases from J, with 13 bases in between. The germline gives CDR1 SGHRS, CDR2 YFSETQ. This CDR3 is CASSIRGSADTQYF. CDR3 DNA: TGCGCCAGCAGCATTCGGGGGTCGGCAGATACGCAGTATTTT. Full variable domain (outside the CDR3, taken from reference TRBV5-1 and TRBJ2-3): KAGVTQTPRYLIKTRGQQVTLSCSPISGHRSVSWYQQTPGQGLQFLFEYFSETQRNKGNFPGRFSGRQFSNSRSEMNVSTLELGDSALYLCASSIRGSADTQYFGPGTRLTVL.

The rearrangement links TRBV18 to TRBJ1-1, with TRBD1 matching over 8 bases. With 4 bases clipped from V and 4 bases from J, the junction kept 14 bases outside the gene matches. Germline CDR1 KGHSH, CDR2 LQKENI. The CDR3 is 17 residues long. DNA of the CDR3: TGTGCCAGCTCACTTAAGTACATACAGGGGGGGGGCACTGAAGCTTTCTTT. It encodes CASSLKYIQGGGTEAFF.

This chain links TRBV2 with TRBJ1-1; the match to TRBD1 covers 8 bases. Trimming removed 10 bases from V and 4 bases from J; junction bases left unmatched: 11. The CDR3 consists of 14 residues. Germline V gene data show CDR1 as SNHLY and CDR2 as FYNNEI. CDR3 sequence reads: CATLQDRGATEAFF. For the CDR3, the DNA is TGTGCCACTCTCCAAGACAGGGGTGCCACTGAAGCTTTCTTT.

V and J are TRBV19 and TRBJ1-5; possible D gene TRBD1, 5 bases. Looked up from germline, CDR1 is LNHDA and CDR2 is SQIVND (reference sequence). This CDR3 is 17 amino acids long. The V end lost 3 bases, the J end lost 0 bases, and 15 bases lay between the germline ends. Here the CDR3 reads CASSMSTARGSNQPQHF. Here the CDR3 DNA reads TGTGCCAGTAGTATGTCGACAGCCCGAGGTAGCAATCAGCCCCAGCATTTT.

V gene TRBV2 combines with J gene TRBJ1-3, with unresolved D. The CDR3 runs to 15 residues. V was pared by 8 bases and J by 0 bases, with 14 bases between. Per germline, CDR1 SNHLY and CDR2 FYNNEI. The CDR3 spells CASASLHTSGNTIYF. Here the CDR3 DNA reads TGTGCCAGCGCCTCACTACATACCTCTGGAAACACCATATATTTT.

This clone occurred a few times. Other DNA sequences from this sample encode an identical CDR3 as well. This chain's CDR3 is CASSVAGTNTGELFF. CDR3 DNA sequence: TGTGCCAGCAGCGTAGCCGGGACGAACACCGGGGAGCTGTTTTTT. The chain recombines TRBV9 with TRBJ2-2; a weak D match, TRBD2 (5 bases). Looked up from germline, CDR1 is SGDLS and CDR2 is YYNGEE. The CDR3 runs 15 residues. Trimming removed 0 bases from V and 0 bases from J, with 6 bases in between.

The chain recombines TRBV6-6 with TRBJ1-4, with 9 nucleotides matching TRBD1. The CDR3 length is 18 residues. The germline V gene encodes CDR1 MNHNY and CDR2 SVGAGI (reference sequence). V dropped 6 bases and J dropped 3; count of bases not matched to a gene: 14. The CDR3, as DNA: TGTGCCAGCAGACGAACCGGGACAGGGCTTGGACCTAATGAAAAACTGTTTTTT. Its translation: CASRRTGTGLGPNEKLFF.

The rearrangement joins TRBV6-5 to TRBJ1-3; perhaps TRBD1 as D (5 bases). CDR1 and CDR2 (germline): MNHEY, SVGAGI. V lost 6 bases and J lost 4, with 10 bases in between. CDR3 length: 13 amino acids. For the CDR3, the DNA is TGTGCCAGCAGCGGGACTCCAGGAAACACCATATATTTT. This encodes CASSGTPGNTIYF.

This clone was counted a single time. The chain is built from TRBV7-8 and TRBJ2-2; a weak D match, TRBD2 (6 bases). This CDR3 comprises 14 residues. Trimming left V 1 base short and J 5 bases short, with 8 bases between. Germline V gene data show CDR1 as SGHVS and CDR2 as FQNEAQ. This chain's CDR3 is CASSLGGGTGELFF. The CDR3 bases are TGTGCCAGCAGCTTAGGAGGAGGGACCGGGGAGCTGTTTTTT.

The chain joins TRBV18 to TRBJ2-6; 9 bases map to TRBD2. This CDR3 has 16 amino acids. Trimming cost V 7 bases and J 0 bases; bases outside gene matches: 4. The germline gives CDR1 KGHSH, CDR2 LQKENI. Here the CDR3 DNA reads TGTGCCAGCTTCAGCGGGGGGACCTCTGGGGCCAACGTCCTGACTTTC. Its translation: CASFSGGTSGANVLTF. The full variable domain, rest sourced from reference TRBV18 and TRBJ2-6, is NAGVMQNPRHLVRRRGQEARLRCSPMKGHSHVYWYRQLPEEGLKFMVYLQKENIIDESGMPKERFSAEFPKEGPSILRIQQVVRGDSAAYFCASFSGGTSGANVLTFGAGSRLTVL.

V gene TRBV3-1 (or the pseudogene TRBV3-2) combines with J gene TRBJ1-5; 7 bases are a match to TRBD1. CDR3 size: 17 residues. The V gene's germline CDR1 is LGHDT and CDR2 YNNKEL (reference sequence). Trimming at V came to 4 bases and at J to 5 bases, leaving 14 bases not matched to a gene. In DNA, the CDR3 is TGTGCCAGCAGCCCGGGTCGGGGACAGTTGGGCTATCAGCCCCAGCATTTT. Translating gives CASSPGRGQLGYQPQHF.

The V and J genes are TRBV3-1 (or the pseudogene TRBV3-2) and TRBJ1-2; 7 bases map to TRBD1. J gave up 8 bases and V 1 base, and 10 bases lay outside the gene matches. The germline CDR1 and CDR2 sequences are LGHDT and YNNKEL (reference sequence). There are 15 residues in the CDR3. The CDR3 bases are TGTGCCAGCAGCCAAGCCCCGGGACAGCTGGGGGGCTACACCTTC. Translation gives CASSQAPGQLGGYTF.

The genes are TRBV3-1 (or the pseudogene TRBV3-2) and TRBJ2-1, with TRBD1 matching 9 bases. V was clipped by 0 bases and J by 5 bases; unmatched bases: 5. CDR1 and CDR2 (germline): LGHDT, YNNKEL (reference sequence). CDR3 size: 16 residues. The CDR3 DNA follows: TGTGCCAGCAGCCAAGAGGAGGGACAGGGAAACAATGAGCAGTTCTTC. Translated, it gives CASSQEEGQGNNEQFF.

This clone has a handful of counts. CDR3 DNA: TGCGCCAGCACACCGGGACAGGCGAACACCGGGGAGCTGTTTTTT. It encodes CASTPGQANTGELFF. The chain is built from TRBV5-1 and TRBJ2-2; 8 nucleotides align to TRBD1. Germline CDR1 SGHRS, CDR2 YFSETQ. Trimming at V came to 6 bases and at J to 0 bases, leaving 4 bases not matched to a gene. The CDR3 is 15 residues long.